These 18 T cell receptor beta chains were sequenced from one sample in a study of beta chain features in type 1 diabetes. General study results and limits: Among patients with Type 1 diabetes, TCRB CDR3s were moderately but significantly shorter in every one of the four CD4+ subsets.

Every bit of the isolated RNA underwent reverse transcription, so sequencing read expressed TCRB transcripts. The table came from immunoSEQ multiplex PCR; TCRdb's copy has only in-frame clones and leaves some out. The repertoire holds about 300,000 clones, about 13% seen once, with about 0.016% in the top ten. No antigen is known for these receptors. Source material: naive CD4+ T cells from blood. The receptors here all came from a woman between 18 and 29 years old with type 1 diabetes.

This chain connects TRBV18 to TRBJ2-7; TRBD2 is a possible D gene (6 bases). The V gene's germline CDR1 is KGHSH and CDR2 LQKENI. CDR3 length equals 14 residues. Trimming took off 6 bases at V and 2 bases at J, with 14 bases between the two ends. CDR3 region: CASSTGRDTYEQYV. The CDR3 nucleotides are TGTGCCAGCTCCACCGGGCGGGATACCTACGAGCAGTACGTC.

The sample holds a few counts of this clone. The rearrangement links TRBV10-1 to TRBJ2-3; TRBD1 matches 8 bases. Germline V gives CDR1 WNHNN, CDR2 SYGVQD (reference sequence). Trimming cost V 6 bases and J 1 base; bases outside gene matches: 6. This CDR3 is built from 15 residues. CDR3 DNA sequence: TGCGCCAGCAGCGAGGGACAGGTCGGCACAGATACGCAGTATTTT. Amino acids: CASSEGQVGTDTQYF.

V is TRBV7-2 and J is TRBJ2-5; D is possibly TRBD2 (6 bases). Deletions cut 4 bases from V and 4 bases from J, with 16 bases between. The CDR3 extends over 15 amino acids. CDR1 SGHTA and CDR2 FQGNSA come from the germline V gene. CDR3 region: CASSSGTFQGETQYF. The CDR3 nucleotides read TGTGCCAGCAGCTCCGGGACTTTCCAAGGAGAGACCCAGTACTTC.

The chain employs TRBV7-2 and TRBJ2-5; TRBD2 might be the D (5 bases). Trimming pared 1 base from V and 5 bases from J, leaving 11 bases between. The CDR3 covers 14 residues. The germline V gene encodes CDR1 SGHTA and CDR2 FQGNSA. CDR3 residues: CASSLVGGRETQYF. CDR3 DNA: TGTGCCAGCAGCTTAGTCGGCGGGCGGGAGACCCAGTACTTC.

A few counts support this clone. The V call is TRBV15, the J call TRBJ2-1; 11 bases line up with TRBD2. CDR1 and CDR2 (germline): LNHNV, YYDKDF (reference sequence). The CDR3 has 15 amino acids. Trimming cost V 3 bases and J 7 bases; bases outside gene matches: 5. This CDR3 is CATSSSGRAKNEQFF. CDR3 nucleotides: TGTGCCACCAGCAGTAGCGGGAGGGCCAAAAATGAGCAGTTCTTC.

This clone showed up just a few times. The chain couples TRBV20-1 to TRBJ2-5; D is undetermined. V gave up 2 bases and J gave up 4 bases, with 5 bases separating them. The length of the CDR3 is 11 residues. Germline V gene sequence: CDR1 DFQATT, CDR2 SNEGSKA (reference sequence). This CDR3 is CSARMRETQYF. The DNA of the CDR3 is TGCAGTGCTAGAATGAGAGAGACCCAGTACTTC.

V gene TRBV6-5 combines with J gene TRBJ2-7; 7 positions agree with TRBD2. The CDR3 runs 14 residues. Trimming took 5 bases from V and 4 from J; bases not matched to a gene: 8. CDR1 and CDR2 from the germline V gene are MNHEY and SVGAGI. CDR3 in amino acids: CASSHREEGYEQYF. The CDR3 region has the DNA TGTGCCAGCAGTCATCGGGAGGAGGGATACGAGCAGTACTTC.

The rearrangement joins TRBV6-5 to TRBJ2-5, with D possibly matching TRBD2 (5 bases). V gave up 8 bases and J gave up 1 base, with 11 bases separating them. Germline V gene sequence: CDR1 MNHEY, CDR2 SVGAGI. The CDR3 has 13 amino acids. The chain's CDR3 is CASDRGLQETQYF. The CDR3 coding sequence is TGTGCCAGCGACCGGGGTCTCCAAGAGACCCAGTACTTC.

This clone was found a few times. The V and J genes are TRBV19 and TRBJ2-5; a possible D gene is TRBD2 (7 bases). Between the trimmed V and J ends, which lost 6 bases and 4 bases, there was a span of 18 bases. Per germline, CDR1 LNHDA and CDR2 SQIVND (reference sequence). The CDR3 is made up of 15 amino acids. The CDR3 sequence: CASSKRGAGAETQYF. The CDR3 DNA reads as TGTGCCAGTAGCAAGAGGGGGGCGGGAGCAGAGACCCAGTACTTC.

This clone was counted between two and nine times. This chain uses TRBV29-1 with TRBJ2-1; no clear D gene. Germline V gene sequence: CDR1 SQVTM, CDR2 ANQGSEA. Trimming stripped 0 bases from V and 4 bases from J, with 13 bases between. This CDR3 is 15 amino acids long. CDR3 residues: CSVEDGRRRYNEQFF. Here the CDR3 DNA reads TGCAGCGTTGAAGATGGCCGGAGAAGATACAATGAGCAGTTCTTC.

This clone came up a few times. CDR3 residues: CAWSVPTSDTGELFF. The CDR3 DNA follows: TGTGCCTGGAGTGTCCCGACTAGCGACACCGGGGAGCTGTTTTTT. This chain uses TRBV30 with TRBJ2-2; 8 nucleotides match TRBD2. There are 15 residues in the CDR3. J lost 3 bases, V lost 0 bases, and 3 bases had no gene match. Germline CDR1 is GTSNPN and CDR2 is SVGIG (reference sequence).

This clone has only a few counts. V is TRBV7-2 and J is TRBJ2-7; 8 nucleotides agree with TRBD2. The ends lost 4 bases at V and 7 bases at J; junction bases unmatched: 6. Germline V gives CDR1 SGHTA, CDR2 FQGNSA. The CDR3 length is 13 residues. This chain's CDR3 is CASSSLAGREQYV. CDR3 DNA: TGTGCCAGCAGCTCCTTAGCGGGAAGGGAGCAGTACGTC.

This sequence joins TRBV28 and TRBJ2-7, with TRBD1 identical over 8 bases. The length of the CDR3 is 17 residues. Germline CDR1 reads MDHEN; CDR2 reads SYDVKM. The V and J ends lost 5 bases and 3 bases, in that order; junction bases with no gene match: 15. As DNA, the CDR3 is TGTGCCAGCAGTCACCCTCTATATCCGGGACAGGACTACGAGCAGTACTTC. It codes for CASSHPLYPGQDYEQYF.

This clone was counted only a few times. CDR3 nucleotides: TGTGCCAGCAGCGTAGGGGCTAGCGGGTCCGGGTGGGATGAGCAGTTCTTC. Translating it yields CASSVGASGSGWDEQFF. The chain couples TRBV9 to TRBJ2-1, with TRBD2 matching over 8 bases. The CDR3 length is 17 residues. Losses at the gene ends were 0 bases for V and 8 bases for J; bases not matched to a gene: 13. Germline V gives CDR1 SGDLS, CDR2 YYNGEE.

The chain employs TRBV27 and TRBJ1-1; 7 bases match TRBD1. The V segment lost 5 bases and the J segment 10 bases; nucleotides outside the gene matches: 22. From germline, CDR1 is MNHEY and CDR2 SMNVEV (reference sequence). This CDR3 comprises 17 residues. CDR3 sequence: CASSHTARGLGSARAFF. The CDR3 DNA reads as TGTGCCAGCAGTCATACCGCTAGGGGGCTTGGAAGTGCGCGAGCTTTCTTT.

Only a few counts were recorded for this clone. V usage is TRBV7-2 and J usage is TRBJ1-5; 7 bases line up with TRBD1. The CDR3 is 14 amino acids. J lost 7 bases, V lost 5 bases, and 8 bases had no gene match. Germline CDR1 is SGHTA and CDR2 is FQGNSA. CDR3: CASSLGQAGQPQHF. In nucleotides, the CDR3 is TGTGCCAGCAGCCTAGGACAGGCTGGGCAGCCCCAGCATTTT.

This clone was counted a few times. The chain has TRBV19 and TRBJ2-3; D gene unclear. The germline CDR1 and CDR2 sequences are LNHDA and SQIVND (reference sequence). The CDR3 sequence is 11 residues long. V was pared by 2 bases and J by 8 bases, with 5 bases between. The CDR3 DNA sequence: TGTGCCAGTAGTATAATCGGTACGCAGTATTTT. It is translated as CASSIIGTQYF.

The genes are TRBV9 and TRBJ1-2; D is unclear. V was cut by 2 bases and J by 0 bases, with 11 bases left in between. CDR1 is SGDLS and CDR2 is YYNGEE in the germline V gene. The CDR3 length is 15 residues. In nucleotides, the CDR3 is TGTGCCAGCAGCGTCCGACATTCCTCTAACTATGGCTACACCTTC. The encoded protein is CASSVRHSSNYGYTF.